These T cell receptor beta chains were read from a single sample in a study of blood T cell repertoires in COVID-19. Using immunoSEQ multiplex PCR, the repertoire was profiled, and TCRdb retains in-frame clones only, with some absent. The sample holds under 30,000 clones, approximately 80% seen once. Material: peripheral blood. The source is a woman between 65 and 79 years old with acute or convalescent COVID-19. The CDR3 runs from the conserved cysteine through the conserved F or W. The D gene is left open where the match is weak. Clone size is stated in some rows and not others, as once, few, many or a class when expanded.

v_call	j_call	clone_size	d_call	cdr3_nt	cdr3_aa
TRBV28	TRBJ1-1	NA	NA	TGTGCCAGCAGTCCCCAGGGGATGGGGAACACTGAAGCTTTCTTT	CASSPQGMGNTEAFF
TRBV28	TRBJ2-5	NA	NA	TGTGCCAGCAGTTTAGCGGGGGAGACCCAGTACTTC	CASSLAGETQYF
TRBV19	TRBJ2-4	NA	NA	TGTGCCAGTAGTTCGGCAGGGGCCGTGATAGCCAAAAACATTCAGTACTTC	CASSSAGAVIAKNIQYF
TRBV7-2	TRBJ1-4	NA	TRBD1	TGTGCCAGCAGCTTCCGGACAGGGCATGAAAAACTGTTTTTT	CASSFRTGHEKLFF
TRBV5-1	TRBJ2-3	NA	NA	TGCGCCAGCAGCCTCACAGATACGCAGTATTTT	CASSLTDTQYF
TRBV5-1	TRBJ1-2	NA	TRBD1	TGCGCCAGCAGCGCGACAGGGTTTGACTATGGCTACACCTTC	CASSATGFDYGYTF
TRBV27	TRBJ2-1	NA	TRBD2	TGTGCCAGCAGTCCGATAAGGGGCGGGAGTTCCTACAATGAGCAGTTCTTC	CASSPIRGGSSYNEQFF
TRBV11-3	TRBJ2-3	once	TRBD2	TGTGCCAGCAGTAGCTTATTAGCGGGAGTTTCAGATACGCAGTATTTT	CASSSLLAGVSDTQYF
TRBV19	TRBJ2-3	NA	NA	TGTGCCAGTAGTATAGGAGCTCAGGGTGGAGATACGCAGTATTTT	CASSIGAQGGDTQYF
TRBV3-1/TRBV3-2	TRBJ2-1	NA	NA	TGTGCCAGCAGCCTCCGGGTTGTCTCCTACAATGAGCAGTTCTTC	CASSLRVVSYNEQFF
TRBV12-3/TRBV12-4	TRBJ1-1	NA	NA	TGTGCCAGCAAACTCCAGGGTCGCACTGAAGCTTTCTTT	CASKLQGRTEAFF
TRBV6-2/TRBV6-3	TRBJ1-5	once	TRBD1	TGTGCCAGCAGTTGGTCAGGGGGCGATCAGCCCCAGCATTTT	CASSWSGGDQPQHF
TRBV6-1	TRBJ2-1	NA	TRBD1	TGTGCCAGCAGTGGACAGGGGGCCTTGTCCTACAATGAGCAGTTCTTC	CASSGQGALSYNEQFF
TRBV28	TRBJ2-7	NA	NA	TGTGCCAGCAGGGAGGGCAGGGTTTACTACTACGAGCAGTACTTC	CASREGRVYYYEQYF
TRBV11-3	TRBJ2-7	NA	NA	TGTGCCAGCAGCTCCTCCCGCTACGAGCAGTACTTC	CASSSSRYEQYF
TRBV6-5	TRBJ1-1	NA	NA	TGTGCCAGCAGTTACTCGAAGACACAAAACACTGAAGCTTTCTTT	CASSYSKTQNTEAFF
TRBV3-1/TRBV3-2	TRBJ2-3	NA	TRBD2	TGTGCCAGCAGCCAAGCACAAATACTAGCGGACGCCACAGATACGCAGTATTTT	CASSQAQILADATDTQYF
TRBV2	TRBJ2-4	few	TRBD1	TGTGCCAGTCACGCGATAACAGGGGGTCGAGCCAAAAACATTCAGTACTTC	CASHAITGGRAKNIQYF
TRBV5-1	TRBJ2-7	NA	NA	TGCGCCAGCAGCTCCGACGGTAACTACTACGAGCAGTACTTC	CASSSDGNYYEQYF
TRBV29-1	TRBJ2-2	NA	TRBD1	TGCAGCACCGGGACAGGGAACACCGGGGAGCTGTTTTTT	CSTGTGNTGELFF
TRBV27	TRBJ2-3	NA	NA	TGTGCCAGCAGTTTATCGATTCTAGCTCATATAGCAGATACGCAGTATTTT	CASSLSILAHIADTQYF
TRBV12-3/TRBV12-4	TRBJ1-1	medium-sized	NA	TGTGCCAGCAGTTTGGGGCCTAACACTGAAGCTTTCTTT	CASSLGPNTEAFF
TRBV18	TRBJ2-3	NA	NA	TGTGCCAGCTCTCGCCTCAGAACGAGCACAGATACGCAGTATTTT	CASSRLRTSTDTQYF
TRBV27	TRBJ2-1	once	TRBD2	TGTGCCAGCAGTCGGAAGGGGACTAGCTCCTACAATGAGCAGTTCTTC	CASSRKGTSSYNEQFF
TRBV2	TRBJ2-7	once	NA	TGTGTTACCCGTGGGGGGAGCGATAGGTACGAGCAGTACTTC	CVTRGGSDRYEQYF
TRBV29-1	TRBJ2-1	once	TRBD1	TGCAGCGTTTCCCCGGACAGGGTCTACAATGAGCAGTTCTTC	CSVSPDRVYNEQFF
TRBV10-3	TRBJ2-7	NA	TRBD2	TGTGCCATCAGTGTAAGACCTCCACTAGCGGGGGACTACGAGCAGTACTTC	CAISVRPPLAGDYEQYF
TRBV6-5	TRBJ2-7	once	TRBD1	TGTGCCAGCAGCGGGACAGGGCTTTCCTACGAGCAGTACTTC	CASSGTGLSYEQYF
TRBV3-1/TRBV3-2	TRBJ2-2	NA	TRBD2	TGTGCCAGCAGCCAAGTATTTGGGGCAGGGACTAGCGGGAGTTTCACCGGGGAGCTGTTTTTT	CASSQVFGAGTSGSFTGELFF
TRBV11-2	TRBJ1-2	NA	NA	TGTGCCAGCACAGGCAGGGTATCCTATGGCTACACCTTC	CASTGRVSYGYTF
TRBV3-1/TRBV3-2	TRBJ1-2	NA	NA	TGTGCCAGCAGCCAAGAGGGAGCCAGTGCGAGCTATGGCTACACCTTC	CASSQEGASASYGYTF
TRBV5-1	TRBJ2-1	NA	TRBD1	TGCGCCAGCAGCTTGGACGGACAGGGATCGCAGTTCTTC	CASSLDGQGSQFF
TRBV6-6	TRBJ2-2	NA	NA	TGTGCCAGCAGTTACGGCCCCTCGAACACCGGGGAGCTGTTTTTT	CASSYGPSNTGELFF
TRBV3-1/TRBV3-2	TRBJ2-5	NA	NA	TGTGCCAGCAGCCAAGGGAGCGGAGGTTCCCAAGAGACCCAGTACTTC	CASSQGSGGSQETQYF
TRBV12-3/TRBV12-4	TRBJ2-7	NA	TRBD2	TGTGCCAGCACCCGGACGGGAGGCTACGAGCAGTACTTC	CASTRTGGYEQYF
TRBV11-2	TRBJ2-2	NA	NA	TGTGCCAGCAGCTTCCAGGGGGGCGGGAACACCGGGGAGCTGTTTTTT	CASSFQGGGNTGELFF
TRBV6-6	TRBJ1-1	NA	TRBD1	TGTGCCAGCAGTTCCCAGAAATTGACAGGGTTCGCTGAAGCTTTCTTT	CASSSQKLTGFAEAFF
TRBV4-1	TRBJ2-2	few	NA	TGCGCCAGCAGCCAAGAGGGACACCCTTTCACCGGGGAGCTGTTTTTT	CASSQEGHPFTGELFF
TRBV5-6	TRBJ1-6	NA	TRBD1	TGTGCCAGCAGCTTGGTGGGACAGGGGTTTAACTCACCCCTCCACTTT	CASSLVGQGFNSPLHF